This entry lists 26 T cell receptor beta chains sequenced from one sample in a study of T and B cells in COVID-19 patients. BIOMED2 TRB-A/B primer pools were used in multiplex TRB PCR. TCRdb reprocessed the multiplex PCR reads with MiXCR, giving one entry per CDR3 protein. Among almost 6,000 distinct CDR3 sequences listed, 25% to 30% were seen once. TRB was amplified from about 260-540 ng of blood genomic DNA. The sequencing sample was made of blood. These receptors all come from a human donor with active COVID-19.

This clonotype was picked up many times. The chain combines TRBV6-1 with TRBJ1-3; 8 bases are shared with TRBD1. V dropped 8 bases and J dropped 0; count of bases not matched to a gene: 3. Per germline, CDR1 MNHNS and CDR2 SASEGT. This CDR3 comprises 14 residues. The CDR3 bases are TGTGCCAGCGGAGGGACAGGCTCTGGAAACACCATATATTTT. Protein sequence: CASGGTGSGNTIYF.

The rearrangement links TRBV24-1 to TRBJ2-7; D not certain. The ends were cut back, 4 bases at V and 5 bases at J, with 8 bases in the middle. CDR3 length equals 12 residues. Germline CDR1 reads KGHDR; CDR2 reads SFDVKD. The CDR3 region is CATSDRWNEQYF. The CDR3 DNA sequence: TGTGCCACCAGTGACAGGTGGAACGAGCAGTACTTC.

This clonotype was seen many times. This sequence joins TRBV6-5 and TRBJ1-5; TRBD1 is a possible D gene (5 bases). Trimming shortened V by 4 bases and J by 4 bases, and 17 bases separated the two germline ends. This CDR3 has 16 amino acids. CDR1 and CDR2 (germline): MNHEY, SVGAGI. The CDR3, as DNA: TGTGCCAGCAGTTCCGGGACTCTTGGGGGTAATCAGCCCCAGCATTTT. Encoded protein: CASSSGTLGGNQPQHF.

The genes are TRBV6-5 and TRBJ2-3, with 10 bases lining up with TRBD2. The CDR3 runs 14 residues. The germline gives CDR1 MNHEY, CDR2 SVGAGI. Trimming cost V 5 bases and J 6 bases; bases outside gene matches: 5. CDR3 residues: CASSEEGLADTQYF. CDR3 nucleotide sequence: TGTGCCAGCAGTGAAGAGGGACTAGCGGATACGCAGTATTTT.

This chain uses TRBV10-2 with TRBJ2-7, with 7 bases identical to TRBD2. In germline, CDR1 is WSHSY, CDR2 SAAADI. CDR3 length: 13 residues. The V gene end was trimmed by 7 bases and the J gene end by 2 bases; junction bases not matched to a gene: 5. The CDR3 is CASNGGGAYEQYF. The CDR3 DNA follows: TGCGCCAGCAACGGCGGGGGAGCCTACGAGCAGTACTTC.

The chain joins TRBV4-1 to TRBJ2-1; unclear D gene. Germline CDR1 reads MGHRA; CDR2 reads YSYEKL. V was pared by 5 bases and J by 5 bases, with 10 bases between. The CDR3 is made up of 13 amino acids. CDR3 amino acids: CASSSPGHNEQFF. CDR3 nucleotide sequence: TGCGCCAGCAGCTCTCCGGGCCACAATGAGCAGTTCTTC.

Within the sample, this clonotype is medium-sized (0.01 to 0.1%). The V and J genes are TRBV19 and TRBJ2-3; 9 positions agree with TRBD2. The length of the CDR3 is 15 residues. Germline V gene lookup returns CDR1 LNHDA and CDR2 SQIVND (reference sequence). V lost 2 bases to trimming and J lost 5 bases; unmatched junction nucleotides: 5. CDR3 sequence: CASSISSGEEDTQYF. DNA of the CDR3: TGTGCCAGTAGTATATCTAGCGGGGAGGAAGATACGCAGTATTTT.

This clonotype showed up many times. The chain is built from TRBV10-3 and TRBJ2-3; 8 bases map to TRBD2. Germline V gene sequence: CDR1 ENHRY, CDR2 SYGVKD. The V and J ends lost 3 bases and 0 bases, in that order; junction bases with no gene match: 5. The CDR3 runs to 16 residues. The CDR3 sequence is CAISDGPSGSTDTQYF. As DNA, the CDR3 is TGTGCCATCAGTGATGGCCCTAGCGGGAGCACAGATACGCAGTATTTT.

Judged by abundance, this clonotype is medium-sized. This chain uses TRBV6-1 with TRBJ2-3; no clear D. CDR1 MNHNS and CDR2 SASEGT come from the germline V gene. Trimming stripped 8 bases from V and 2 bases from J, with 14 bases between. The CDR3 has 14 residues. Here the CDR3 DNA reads TGTGCCAGCTCCCCATTCCCTCACACAGATACGCAGTATTTT. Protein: CASSPFPHTDTQYF.

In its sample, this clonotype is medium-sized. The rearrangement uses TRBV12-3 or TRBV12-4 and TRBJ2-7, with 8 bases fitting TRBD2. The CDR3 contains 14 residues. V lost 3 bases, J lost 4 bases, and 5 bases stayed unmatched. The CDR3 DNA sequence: TGTGCCAGCAGTTTGACCGGGGGGGCGTACGAGCAGTACTTC. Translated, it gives CASSLTGGAYEQYF.

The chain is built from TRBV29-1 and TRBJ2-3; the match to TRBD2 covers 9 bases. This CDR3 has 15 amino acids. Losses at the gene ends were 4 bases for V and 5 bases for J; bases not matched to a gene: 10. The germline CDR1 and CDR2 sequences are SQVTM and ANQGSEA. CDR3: CSVGASGESGDTQYF. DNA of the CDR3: TGCAGCGTTGGGGCTAGCGGGGAGTCCGGAGATACGCAGTATTTT.

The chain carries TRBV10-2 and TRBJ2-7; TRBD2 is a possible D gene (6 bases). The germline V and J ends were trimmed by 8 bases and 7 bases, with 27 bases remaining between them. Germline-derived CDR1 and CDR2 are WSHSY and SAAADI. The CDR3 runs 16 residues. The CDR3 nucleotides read TGCGCCAGCTCCCAGGGACTTCCGGGGCGGTTAGGAGAGCAGTACTTC. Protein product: CASSQGLPGRLGEQYF.

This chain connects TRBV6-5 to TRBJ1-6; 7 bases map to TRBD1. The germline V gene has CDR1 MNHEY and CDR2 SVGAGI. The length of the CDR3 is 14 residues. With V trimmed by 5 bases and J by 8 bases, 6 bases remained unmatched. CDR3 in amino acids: CASSRQGTYSPLHF. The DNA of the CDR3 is TGTGCCAGCAGTCGACAGGGTACTTATTCACCCCTCCACTTT.

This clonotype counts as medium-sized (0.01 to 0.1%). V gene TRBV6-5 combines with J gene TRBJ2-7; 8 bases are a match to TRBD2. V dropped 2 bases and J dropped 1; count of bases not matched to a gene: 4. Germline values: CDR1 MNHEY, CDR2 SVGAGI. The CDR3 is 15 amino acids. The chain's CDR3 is CASSYGTSGSYEQYF. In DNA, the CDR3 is TGTGCCAGCAGTTACGGGACTAGTGGTTCCTACGAGCAGTACTTC.

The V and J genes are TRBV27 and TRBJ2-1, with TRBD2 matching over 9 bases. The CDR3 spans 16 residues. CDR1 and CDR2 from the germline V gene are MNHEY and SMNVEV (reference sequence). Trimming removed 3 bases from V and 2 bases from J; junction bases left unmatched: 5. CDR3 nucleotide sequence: TGTGCCAGCAGTTTTTTGGGCGGGGGGGCCTACAATGAGCAGTTCTTC. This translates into CASSFLGGGAYNEQFF.

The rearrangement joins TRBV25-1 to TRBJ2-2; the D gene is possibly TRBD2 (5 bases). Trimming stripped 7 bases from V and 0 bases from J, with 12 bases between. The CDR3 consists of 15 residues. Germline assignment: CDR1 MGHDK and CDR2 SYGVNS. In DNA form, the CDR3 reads TGTGCCAGCACAGTAACGGGGTCGAACACCGGGGAGCTGTTTTTT. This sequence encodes CASTVTGSNTGELFF.

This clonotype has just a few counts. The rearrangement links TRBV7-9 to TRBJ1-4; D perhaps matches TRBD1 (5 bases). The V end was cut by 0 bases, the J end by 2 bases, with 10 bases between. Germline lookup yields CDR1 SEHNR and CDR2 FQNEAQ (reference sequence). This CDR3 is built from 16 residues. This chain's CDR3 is CASSLARGATNEKLFF. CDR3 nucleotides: TGTGCCAGCAGCTTAGCGCGAGGGGCGACTAATGAAAAACTGTTTTTT.

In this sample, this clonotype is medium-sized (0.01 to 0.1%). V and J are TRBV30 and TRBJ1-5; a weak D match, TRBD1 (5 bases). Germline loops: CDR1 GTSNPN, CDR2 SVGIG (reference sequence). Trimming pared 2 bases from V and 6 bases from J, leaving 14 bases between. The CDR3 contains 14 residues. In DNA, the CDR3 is TGTGCCTGGAGTATTGGGACTCTCGCTCAGCCCCAGCATTTT. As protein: CAWSIGTLAQPQHF. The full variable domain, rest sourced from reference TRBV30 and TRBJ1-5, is SQTIHQWPATLVQPVGSPLSLECTVEGTSNPNLYWYRQAAGRGLQLLFYSVGIGQISSEVPQNLSASRPQDRQFILSSKKLLLSDSGFYLCAWSIGTLAQPQHFGDGTRLSIL.

DNA for the CDR3: TGCGCCAGCAGCTCCTCCGGGACAACAAACAATGAGCAGTTCTTC. Amino acids: CASSSSGTTNNEQFF. The rearrangement joins TRBV5-1 to TRBJ2-1; possibly TRBD1 for D (6 bases). The germline V gene encodes CDR1 SGHRS and CDR2 YFSETQ. The V and J ends lost 3 bases and 5 bases respectively, with 15 bases between them. CDR3 length: 15 residues.

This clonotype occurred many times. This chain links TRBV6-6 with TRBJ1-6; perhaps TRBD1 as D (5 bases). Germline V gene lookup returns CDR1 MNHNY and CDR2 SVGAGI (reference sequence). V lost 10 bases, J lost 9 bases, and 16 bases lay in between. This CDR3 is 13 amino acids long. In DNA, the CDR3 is TGTGCCACCTCGGACATTCTGGGTTCACCCCTCCACTTT. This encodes CATSDILGSPLHF.

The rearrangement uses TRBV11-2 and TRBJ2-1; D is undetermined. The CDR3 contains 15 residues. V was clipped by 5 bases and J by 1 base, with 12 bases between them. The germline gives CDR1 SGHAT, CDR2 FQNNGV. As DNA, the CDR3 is TGTGCCAGCAGCCCAAATAGGAATTCCTACAATGAGCAGTTCTTC. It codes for CASSPNRNSYNEQFF.

CDR3 protein: CASRAVPTGLEQFF. The CDR3 region has the DNA TGTGCCAGCAGGGCGGTTCCCACAGGGCTTGAGCAGTTCTTC. V usage is TRBV6-5 and J usage is TRBJ2-1, with TRBD1 as a possible D gene (6 bases). Germline V CDR1 and CDR2: MNHEY, SVGAGI. V was clipped by 6 bases and J by 9 bases, with 18 bases between them. This CDR3 has 14 residues.

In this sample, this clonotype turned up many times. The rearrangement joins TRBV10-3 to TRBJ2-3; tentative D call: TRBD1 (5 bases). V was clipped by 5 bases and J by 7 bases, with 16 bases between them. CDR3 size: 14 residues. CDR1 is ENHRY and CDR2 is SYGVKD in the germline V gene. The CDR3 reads CAISSDTVGNTQYF. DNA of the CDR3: TGTGCCATCAGTTCGGACACAGTAGGGAATACGCAGTATTTT.

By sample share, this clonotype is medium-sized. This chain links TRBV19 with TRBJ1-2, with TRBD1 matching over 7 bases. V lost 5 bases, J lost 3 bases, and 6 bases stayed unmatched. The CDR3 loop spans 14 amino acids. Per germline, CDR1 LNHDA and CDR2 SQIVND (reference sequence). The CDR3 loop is CASSSTGTDYGYTF. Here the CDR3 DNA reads TGTGCCAGTAGTTCGACAGGGACAGACTATGGCTACACCTTC.

CDR3 loop: CASSLGQGADTQYF. The CDR3, as DNA: TGTGCCAGCAGCCTAGGACAGGGGGCAGATACGCAGTATTTT. The V gene is TRBV5-5, the J gene TRBJ2-3; 10 positions match TRBD1. The ends lost 4 bases at V and 4 bases at J; junction bases unmatched: 3. The CDR3 consists of 14 residues. Germline CDR1 and CDR2: SGHKS and YYEKEE (reference sequence). Full variable domain (rest looked up from reference TRBV5-5 and TRBJ2-3): DAGVTQSPTHLIKTRGQQVTLRCSPISGHKSVSWYQQVLGQGPQFIFQYYEKEERGRGNFPDRFSARQFPNYSSELNVNALLLGDSALYLCASSLGQGADTQYFGPGTRLTVL.

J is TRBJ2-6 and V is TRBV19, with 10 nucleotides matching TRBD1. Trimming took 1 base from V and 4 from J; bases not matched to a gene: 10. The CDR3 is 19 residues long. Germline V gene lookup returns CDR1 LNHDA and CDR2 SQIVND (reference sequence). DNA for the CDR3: TGTGCCAGTAGTATAGGGTCCGGGACAGGGGTTAGCGGGGCCAACGTCCTGACTTTC. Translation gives CASSIGSGTGVSGANVLTF.